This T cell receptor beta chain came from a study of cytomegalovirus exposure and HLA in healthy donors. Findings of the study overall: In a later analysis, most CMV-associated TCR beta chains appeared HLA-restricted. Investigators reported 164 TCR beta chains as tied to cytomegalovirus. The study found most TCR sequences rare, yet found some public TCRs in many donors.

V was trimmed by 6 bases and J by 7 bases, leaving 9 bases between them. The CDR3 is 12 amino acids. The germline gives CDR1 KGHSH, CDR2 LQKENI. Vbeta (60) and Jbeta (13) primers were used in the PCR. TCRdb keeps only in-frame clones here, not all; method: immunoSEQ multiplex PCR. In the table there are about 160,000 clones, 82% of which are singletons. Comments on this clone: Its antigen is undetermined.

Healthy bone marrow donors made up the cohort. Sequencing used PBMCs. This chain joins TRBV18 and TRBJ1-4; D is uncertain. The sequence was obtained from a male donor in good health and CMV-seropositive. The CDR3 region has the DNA TGTGCCAGCTCTCCCTCGGGTGAAAAACTGTTTTTT. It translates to CASSPSGEKLFF.